The next 13 T cell receptor beta chains were all read from a single sample in a study of T-cell memory formation after mild COVID-19. Each CDR3 protein is one row after TCRdb ran MiXCR on the 5' RACE reads. The sample contains around 140,000 distinct CDR3 sequences, roughly 21% of which appear only once. The specimen sequenced was PBMCs or a T cell subset sorted from them (not recorded which). All receptors derive from an adult woman who had mild COVID-19 (a few samples of this study predate the infection). Cell type and time point are not known.

A few counts support this clonotype. V is TRBV27 and J is TRBJ1-6; D is ambiguous. This CDR3 has 12 amino acids. Between the trimmed V and J ends, which lost 6 bases and 12 bases, there was a span of 12 bases. Germline values: CDR1 MNHEY, CDR2 SMNVEV (reference sequence). The CDR3 spells CASRFSNGPLHF. The CDR3 bases are TGTGCCAGCAGGTTCTCGAACGGACCCCTCCACTTT.

This clonotype was detected only a few times. The V call is TRBV12-3 or TRBV12-4, the J call TRBJ1-6; D is perhaps TRBD1 (5 bases). The CDR3 is 12 amino acids. V shed 1 base and J shed 17 bases, with 12 bases lying between them. Here the CDR3 reads CASSLEGLNFHF. The DNA of the CDR3 is TGTGCCAGCAGTTTAGAGGGACTAAATTTCCACTTT.

There are many counts of this clonotype. This rearrangement joins TRBV5-1 to TRBJ2-3, with 10 bases that match TRBD1. Germline V gene data show CDR1 as SGHRS and CDR2 as YFSETQ. J gave up 1 base and V 3 bases, and 2 bases lay outside the gene matches. The length of the CDR3 is 15 residues. The CDR3 protein is CASSSGTGGTDTQYF. For the CDR3, the DNA is TGCGCCAGCAGCTCTGGGACAGGGGGCACAGATACGCAGTATTTT. Variable domain in full (rest from reference TRBV5-1 and TRBJ2-3): KAGVTQTPRYLIKTRGQQVTLSCSPISGHRSVSWYQQTPGQGLQFLFEYFSETQRNKGNFPGRFSGRQFSNSRSEMNVSTLELGDSALYLCASSSGTGGTDTQYFGPGTRLTVL.

The J gene is TRBJ2-2, the V gene TRBV5-1; possibly TRBD1 for D (5 bases). With 4 bases removed from V and 1 base from J, the gap between germline ends came to 8 bases. CDR3 length: 14 amino acids. In germline, CDR1 is SGHRS, CDR2 YFSETQ. CDR3 DNA sequence: TGCGCCAGCAGCGGAACAGGGAACACCGGGGAGCTGTTTTTT. Its protein is CASSGTGNTGELFF.

The V and J genes are TRBV4-1 and TRBJ2-3; TRBD2 might be the D (6 bases). V lost 4 bases to trimming and J lost 0 bases, with 11 bases between them. Looked up from germline, CDR1 is MGHRA and CDR2 is YSYEKL. The CDR3 consists of 15 residues. CDR3 bases: TGCGCCAGCAGCCCCCTGGGGACTAGCACAGATACGCAGTATTTT. The encoded protein is CASSPLGTSTDTQYF.

The genes are TRBV12-3 or TRBV12-4 and TRBJ2-7; weak D call: TRBD1 (6 bases). Trimming removed 7 bases from V and 7 bases from J, with 11 bases in between. The CDR3 is made up of 11 amino acids. In DNA form, the CDR3 reads TGTGCCAGCACCCTGGGGACAGAGCAGTACTTC. It translates to CASTLGTEQYF.

The table lists this clonotype with a few counts. V gene TRBV9 combines with J gene TRBJ2-1; D is unclear. Germline V gene lookup returns CDR1 SGDLS and CDR2 YYNGEE. The CDR3 is 11 amino acids. V dropped 8 bases and J dropped 5 bases, with 8 bases sitting between them. In DNA, the CDR3 is TGTGCCAGTGCCACCAACAATGAGCAGTTCTTC. It encodes CASATNNEQFF.

This clonotype was seen only a few times. DNA for the CDR3: TGTGCCACCAGTGATCCAACCTTAACTAGCGGGAGGGGATTCACCTACAATGAGCAGTTCTTC. It specifies CATSDPTLTSGRGFTYNEQFF. The chain couples TRBV24-1 to TRBJ2-1; TRBD2 matches 13 bases. Germline loops: CDR1 KGHDR, CDR2 SFDVKD. J gave up 2 bases and V 3 bases, and 15 bases lay outside the gene matches. This CDR3 has 21 residues.

Worth noting for this clonotype: The junction differs from germline at one of its ends, possibly a read error. The chain employs TRBV5-1 and TRBJ1-1; 7 bases are shared with TRBD1. This CDR3 is 15 amino acids long. Germline CDR1 is SGHRS and CDR2 is YFSETQ. The CDR3 nucleotides are TGCGACAGCACCCCCGGGACAGCCGAGAACACTGAAGCTTTCTTT. Translation: CDSTPGTAENTEAFF.

This clonotype was seen repeatedly, ten times or more. This chain joins TRBV20-1 and TRBJ2-4; D tentatively fits TRBD1 or TRBD2 (5 bases each). The V gene's germline CDR1 is DFQATT and CDR2 SNEGSKA (reference sequence). The CDR3 loop spans 16 amino acids. V lost 5 bases to trimming and J lost 1 base, with 18 bases between them. The CDR3 sequence is CSASRKGASAKNIQYF. The CDR3 coding sequence is TGCAGTGCTTCCCGGAAAGGGGCTAGCGCCAAAAACATTCAGTACTTC.

The chain couples TRBV12-3 or TRBV12-4 to TRBJ2-3; 9 positions agree with TRBD1. The CDR3 has 15 amino acids. After removal of 5 bases from V and 1 base from J, the junction contained 4 bases not matched to a gene. CDR3 region: CASSRTGEGTDTQYF. In DNA form, the CDR3 reads TGTGCCAGCAGTCGGACAGGGGAGGGCACAGATACGCAGTATTTT.

This clonotype was observed a handful of times. The chain joins TRBV7-6 to TRBJ1-3; D might be TRBD1 (6 bases). Germline lookup yields CDR1 SGHVS and CDR2 FNYEAQ. V was shortened by 1 base and J by 1 base, with 17 bases between the two germline ends. The CDR3 contains 18 residues. CDR3 bases: TGTGCCAGCAGCTTAGAGTTCGCGGGACACCGATCTGGAAACACCATATATTTT. Translated, it gives CASSLEFAGHRSGNTIYF.

This clonotype was counted ten times or more. The rearrangement joins TRBV9 to TRBJ2-3; D gene uncertain. Germline assignment: CDR1 SGDLS and CDR2 YYNGEE. V lost 4 bases and J 3 bases, leaving 15 bases between the germline ends. CDR3 length: 15 amino acids. CDR3 sequence: CASSPTPGRTDTQYF. CDR3 nucleotides: TGTGCCAGCAGCCCCACCCCGGGCCGTACAGATACGCAGTATTTT.